This T cell receptor beta chain was retrieved from a study of Graves' ophthalmopathy and Graves' hyperthyroidism. Study-wide background: No treatment had been given when peripheral blood was collected at initial diagnosis.

For repertoire sequencing, the TCR beta CDR3 regions were amplified from RNA transcripts. Second-round multiplex PCR followed a first-round RT-PCR using HTBI primers. A single record per CDR3 protein comes from TCRdb applying MiXCR to the multiplex PCR reads. In the table there are about 480,000 distinct CDR3 sequences, 13% to 15% of which are singletons. With V trimmed by 3 bases and J by 3 bases, 10 bases remained unmatched. The CDR3 spans 17 residues. Per germline, CDR1 MDHEN and CDR2 SYDVKM. At least ten counts were recorded for this clonotype. Around 10 ml of fresh blood yielded the PBMCs by density gradient.

J is TRBJ2-7 and V is TRBV28; 11 nucleotides match TRBD2. Sequencing was done on a sample of blood. This TCR came from a woman under 40 with Graves' ophthalmopathy. The CDR3 spells CASSFPSTSGTFYEQYF. The DNA for the CDR3 is TGTGCCAGCAGTTTCCCCTCGACTAGCGGGACGTTCTACGAGCAGTACTTC.